This T cell receptor beta chain was sequenced for a study of human T cells and chemical hapten exposure. Germline V gene lookup returns CDR1 SEHNR and CDR2 FQNEAQ (reference sequence). V lost 4 bases and J lost 5; bases outside the gene matches: 8. The CDR3 consists of 15 residues. The sample's time point: patch test 1, 2 weeks after DPC sensitization. The sample's treatment: therapeutic diphenylcyclopropenone sensitization with weekly scalp DPC. Each CDR3 protein gets one entry after TCRdb re-called the RACE reads with MiXCR. The sample has roughly 360,000 distinct CDR3 sequences; around 4.8% are singletons. This clonotype was found many times.

The specimen was whole blood, collected in connection with sensitization to the hapten diphenylcyclopropenone (DPC). The chain carries TRBV7-9 and TRBJ1-5; 7 bases align to TRBD1. The source of this sequence is a woman between 45 and 60 years old with alopecia areata. Some clones in this sample may be carry-over from other donors' samples. DNA for the CDR3: TGTGCCAGCAGCTCGGGACAGACTGCCCATCAGCCCCAGCATTTT. It codes for CASSSGQTAHQPQHF.